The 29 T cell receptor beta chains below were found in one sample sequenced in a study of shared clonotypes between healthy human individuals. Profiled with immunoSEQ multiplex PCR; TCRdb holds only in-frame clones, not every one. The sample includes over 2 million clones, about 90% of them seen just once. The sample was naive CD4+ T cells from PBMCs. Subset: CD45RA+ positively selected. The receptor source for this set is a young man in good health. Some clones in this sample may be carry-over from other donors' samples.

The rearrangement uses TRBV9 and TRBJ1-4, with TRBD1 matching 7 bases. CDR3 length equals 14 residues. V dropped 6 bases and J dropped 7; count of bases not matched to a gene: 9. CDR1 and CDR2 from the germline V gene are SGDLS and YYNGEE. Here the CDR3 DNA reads TGTGCCAGCAACCGCGACAGGGACTTTGAAAAACTGTTTTTT. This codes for CASNRDRDFEKLFF.

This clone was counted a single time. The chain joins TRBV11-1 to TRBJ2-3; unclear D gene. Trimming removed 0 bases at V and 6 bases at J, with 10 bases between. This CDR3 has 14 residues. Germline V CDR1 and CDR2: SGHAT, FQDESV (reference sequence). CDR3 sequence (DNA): TGTGCCAGCAGCTTAGCCGTCACGGTCGATACGCAGTATTTT. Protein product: CASSLAVTVDTQYF.

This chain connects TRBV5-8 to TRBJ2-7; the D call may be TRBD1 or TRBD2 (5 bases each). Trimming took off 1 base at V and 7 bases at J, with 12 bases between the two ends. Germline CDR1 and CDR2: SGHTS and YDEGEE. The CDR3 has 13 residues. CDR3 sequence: CASSLLGVREQYF. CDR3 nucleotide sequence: TGTGCCAGCAGCTTGTTGGGGGTGCGGGAGCAGTACTTC.

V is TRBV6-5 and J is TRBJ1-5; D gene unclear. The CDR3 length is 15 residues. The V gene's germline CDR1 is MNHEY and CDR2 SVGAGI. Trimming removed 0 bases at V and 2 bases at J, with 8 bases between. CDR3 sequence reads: CASSYSRAGNQPQHF. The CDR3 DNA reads TGTGCCAGCAGTTACTCCCGGGCCGGCAATCAGCCCCAGCATTTT.

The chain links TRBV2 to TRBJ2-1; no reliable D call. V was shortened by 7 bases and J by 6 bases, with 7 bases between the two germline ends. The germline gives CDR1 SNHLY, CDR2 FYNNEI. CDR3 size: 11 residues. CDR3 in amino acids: CASILSNEQFF. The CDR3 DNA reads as TGTGCCAGCATTTTGAGCAATGAGCAGTTCTTC.

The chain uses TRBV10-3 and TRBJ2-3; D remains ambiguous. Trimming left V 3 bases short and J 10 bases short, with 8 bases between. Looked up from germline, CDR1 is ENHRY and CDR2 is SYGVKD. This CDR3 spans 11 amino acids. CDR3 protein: CAISDLGAQYF. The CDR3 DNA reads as TGTGCCATCAGTGACTTGGGTGCGCAGTATTTT.

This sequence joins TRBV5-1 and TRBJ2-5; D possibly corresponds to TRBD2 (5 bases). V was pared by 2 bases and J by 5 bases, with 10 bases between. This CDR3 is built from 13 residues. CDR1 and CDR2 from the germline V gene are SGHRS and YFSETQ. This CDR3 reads CASSFWPGETQYF. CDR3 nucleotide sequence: TGCGCCAGCAGCTTCTGGCCGGGGGAGACCCAGTACTTC.

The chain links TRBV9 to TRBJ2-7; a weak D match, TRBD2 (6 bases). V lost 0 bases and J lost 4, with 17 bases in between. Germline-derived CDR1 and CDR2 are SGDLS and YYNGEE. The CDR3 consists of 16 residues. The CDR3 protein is CASSVGGGGTPYEQYF. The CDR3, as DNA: TGTGCCAGCAGCGTAGGGGGCGGAGGGACCCCTTACGAGCAGTACTTC.

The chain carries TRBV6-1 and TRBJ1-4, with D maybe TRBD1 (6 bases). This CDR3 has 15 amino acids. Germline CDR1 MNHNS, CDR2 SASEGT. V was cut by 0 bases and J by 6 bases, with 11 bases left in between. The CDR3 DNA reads TGTGCCAGCAGTGAAGCGTACAGGGAGGATGAAAAACTGTTTTTT. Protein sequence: CASSEAYREDEKLFF.

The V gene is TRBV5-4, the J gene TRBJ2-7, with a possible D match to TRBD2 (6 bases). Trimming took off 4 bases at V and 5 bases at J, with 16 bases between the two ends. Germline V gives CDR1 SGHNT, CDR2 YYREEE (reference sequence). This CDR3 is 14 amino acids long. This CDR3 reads CASSPPGSWDEQYF. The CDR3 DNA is TGTGCCAGCAGCCCACCCGGGAGTTGGGACGAGCAGTACTTC.

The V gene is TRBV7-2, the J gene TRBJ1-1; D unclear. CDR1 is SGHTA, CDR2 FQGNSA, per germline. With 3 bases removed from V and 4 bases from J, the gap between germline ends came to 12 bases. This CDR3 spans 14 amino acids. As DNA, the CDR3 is TGTGCCAGCAGCTTCTCCGGCGGAATCACTGAAGCTTTCTTT. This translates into CASSFSGGITEAFF.

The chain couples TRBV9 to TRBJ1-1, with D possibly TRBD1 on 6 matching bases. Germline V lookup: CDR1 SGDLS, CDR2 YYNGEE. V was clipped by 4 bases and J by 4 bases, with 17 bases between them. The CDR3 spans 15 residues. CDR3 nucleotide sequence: TGTGCCAGCAGCTCCCGAAGGGGGTCGAGCACTGAAGCTTTCTTT. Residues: CASSSRRGSSTEAFF.

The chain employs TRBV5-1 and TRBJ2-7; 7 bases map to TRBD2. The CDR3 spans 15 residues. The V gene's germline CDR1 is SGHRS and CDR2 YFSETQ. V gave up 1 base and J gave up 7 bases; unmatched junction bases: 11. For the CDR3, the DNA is TGCGCCAGCAGCTTGTCGGCTAGCGGCCGCGCGGAGCAGTACTTC. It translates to CASSLSASGRAEQYF. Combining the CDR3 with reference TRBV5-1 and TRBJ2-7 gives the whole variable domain KAGVTQTPRYLIKTRGQQVTLSCSPISGHRSVSWYQQTPGQGLQFLFEYFSETQRNKGNFPGRFSGRQFSNSRSEMNVSTLELGDSALYLCASSLSASGRAEQYFGPGTRLTVT.

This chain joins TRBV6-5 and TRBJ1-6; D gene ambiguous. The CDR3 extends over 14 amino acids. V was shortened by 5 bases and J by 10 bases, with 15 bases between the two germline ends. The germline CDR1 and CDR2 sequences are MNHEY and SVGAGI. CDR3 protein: CASSLVGKYSPLHF. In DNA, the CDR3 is TGTGCCAGCAGTCTAGTGGGGAAGTACTCACCCCTCCACTTT.

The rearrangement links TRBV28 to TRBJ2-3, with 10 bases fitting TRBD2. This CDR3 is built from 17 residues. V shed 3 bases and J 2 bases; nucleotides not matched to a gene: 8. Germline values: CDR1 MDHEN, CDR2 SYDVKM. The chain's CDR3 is CASSLGRTSGNTDTQYF. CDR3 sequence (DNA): TGTGCCAGCAGTTTGGGCCGGACTAGCGGTAACACAGATACGCAGTATTTT.

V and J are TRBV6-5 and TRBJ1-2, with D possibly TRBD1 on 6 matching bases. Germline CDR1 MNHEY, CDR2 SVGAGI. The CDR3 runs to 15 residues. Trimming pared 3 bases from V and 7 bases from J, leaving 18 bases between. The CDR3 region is CASSYEARGWGGYTF. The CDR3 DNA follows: TGTGCCAGCAGTTATGAGGCCAGGGGATGGGGTGGCTACACCTTC.

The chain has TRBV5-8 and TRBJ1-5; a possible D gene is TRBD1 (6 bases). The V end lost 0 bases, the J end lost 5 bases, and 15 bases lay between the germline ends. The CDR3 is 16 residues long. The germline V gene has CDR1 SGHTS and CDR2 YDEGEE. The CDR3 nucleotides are TGTGCCAGCAGCTTGGCCGAGGGACGGGGGCATCAGCCCCAGCATTTT. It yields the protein CASSLAEGRGHQPQHF.

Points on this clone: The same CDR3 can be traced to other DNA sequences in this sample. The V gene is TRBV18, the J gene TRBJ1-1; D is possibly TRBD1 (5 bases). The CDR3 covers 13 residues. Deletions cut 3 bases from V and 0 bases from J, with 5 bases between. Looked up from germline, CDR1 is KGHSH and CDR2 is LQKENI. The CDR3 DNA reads TGTGCCAGCTCACCGGGACTGAACACTGAAGCTTTCTTT. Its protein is CASSPGLNTEAFF. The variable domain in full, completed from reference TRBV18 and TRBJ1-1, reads NAGVMQNPRHLVRRRGQEARLRCSPMKGHSHVYWYRQLPEEGLKFMVYLQKENIIDESGMPKERFSAEFPKEGPSILRIQQVVRGDSAAYFCASSPGLNTEAFFGQGTRLTVV.

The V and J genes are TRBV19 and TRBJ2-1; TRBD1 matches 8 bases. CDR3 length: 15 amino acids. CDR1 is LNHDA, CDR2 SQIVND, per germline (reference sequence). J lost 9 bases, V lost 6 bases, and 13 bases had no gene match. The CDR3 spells CASRLTGANDGEQFF. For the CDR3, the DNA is TGTGCCAGTAGACTGACAGGGGCGAACGACGGTGAGCAGTTCTTC.

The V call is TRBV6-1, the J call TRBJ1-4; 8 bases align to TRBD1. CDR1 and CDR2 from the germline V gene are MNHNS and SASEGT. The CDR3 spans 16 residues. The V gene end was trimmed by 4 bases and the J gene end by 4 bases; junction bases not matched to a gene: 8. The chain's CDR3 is CASSAQGAQNNEKLFF. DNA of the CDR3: TGTGCCAGCAGTGCCCAGGGGGCGCAAAATAATGAAAAACTGTTTTTT.

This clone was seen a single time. The CDR3 DNA reads as TGTGCCAGCACCTTGGGACAGACTTACACAGATACGCAGTATTTT. The encoded protein is CASTLGQTYTDTQYF. The gene calls are TRBV28 and TRBJ2-3; 7 nucleotides line up with TRBD1. Per germline, CDR1 MDHEN and CDR2 SYDVKM. V lost 7 bases to trimming and J lost 2 bases; unmatched junction nucleotides: 9. The CDR3 totals 15 residues.

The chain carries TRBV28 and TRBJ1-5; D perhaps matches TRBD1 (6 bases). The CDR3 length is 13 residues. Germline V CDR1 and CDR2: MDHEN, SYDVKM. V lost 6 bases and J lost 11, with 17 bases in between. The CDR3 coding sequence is TGTGCCAGCAGGGACCAGAACAGGGTGTCCCAGCATTTT. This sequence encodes CASRDQNRVSQHF.

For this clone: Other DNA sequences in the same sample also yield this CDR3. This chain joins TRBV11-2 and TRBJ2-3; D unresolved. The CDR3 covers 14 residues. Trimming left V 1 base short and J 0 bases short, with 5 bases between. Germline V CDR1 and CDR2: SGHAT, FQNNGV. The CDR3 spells CASSLVSSTDTQYF. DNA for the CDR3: TGTGCCAGCAGCTTAGTGAGTAGCACAGATACGCAGTATTTT.

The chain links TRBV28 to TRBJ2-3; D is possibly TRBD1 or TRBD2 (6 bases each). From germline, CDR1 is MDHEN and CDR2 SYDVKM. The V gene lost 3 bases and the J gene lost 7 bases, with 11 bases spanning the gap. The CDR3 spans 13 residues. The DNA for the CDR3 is TGTGCCAGCAGTTTTCAGGGGAGGAATACGCAGTATTTT. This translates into CASSFQGRNTQYF.

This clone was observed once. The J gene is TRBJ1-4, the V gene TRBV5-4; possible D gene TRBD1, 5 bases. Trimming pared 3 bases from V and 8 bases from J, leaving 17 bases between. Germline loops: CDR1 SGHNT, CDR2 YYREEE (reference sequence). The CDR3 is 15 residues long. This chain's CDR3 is CASSSTGRRTEKLFF. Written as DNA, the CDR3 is TGTGCCAGCAGCTCTACAGGACGTCGAACAGAAAAACTGTTTTTT.

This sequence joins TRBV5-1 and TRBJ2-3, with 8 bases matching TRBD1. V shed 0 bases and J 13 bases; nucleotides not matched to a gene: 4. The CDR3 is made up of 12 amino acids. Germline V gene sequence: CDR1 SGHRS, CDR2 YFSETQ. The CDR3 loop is CASSLEDREKYF. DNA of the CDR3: TGCGCCAGCAGCTTGGAGGACAGGGAAAAGTATTTT.

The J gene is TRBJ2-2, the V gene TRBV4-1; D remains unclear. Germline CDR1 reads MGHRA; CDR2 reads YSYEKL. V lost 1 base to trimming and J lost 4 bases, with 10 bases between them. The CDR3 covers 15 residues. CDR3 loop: CASSQVIGSTGELFF. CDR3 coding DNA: TGCGCCAGCAGCCAAGTCATCGGTAGCACCGGGGAGCTGTTTTTT.

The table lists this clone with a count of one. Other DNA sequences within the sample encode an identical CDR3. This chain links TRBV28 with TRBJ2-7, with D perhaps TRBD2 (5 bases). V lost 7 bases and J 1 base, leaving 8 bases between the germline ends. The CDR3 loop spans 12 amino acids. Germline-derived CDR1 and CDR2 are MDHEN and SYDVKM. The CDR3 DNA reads TGTGCCAGCACGACGGGGTCCTACGAGCAGTACTTC. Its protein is CASTTGSYEQYF.

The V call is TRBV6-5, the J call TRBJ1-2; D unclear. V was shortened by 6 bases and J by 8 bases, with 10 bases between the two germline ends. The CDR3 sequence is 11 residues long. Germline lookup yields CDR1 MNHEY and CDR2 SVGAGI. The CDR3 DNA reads TGTGCCAGCAGCAACGGGCCCGGCTACACCTTC. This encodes CASSNGPGYTF.